This T cell receptor (beta chain) was obtained from a study of blood T cell repertoires in COVID-19. Study information: COVID-19 samples, acute and convalescent, were from the United States, Italy and Spain.

In the original analysis: Amplification of reference gene primers provided the estimated nucleated cell counts. This table comes from immunoSEQ multiplex PCR, and its TCRdb copy is limited to in-frame clones, with some not included. V and J calls plus clone size are reproduced from that table; the DNA served to infer D and trimming. The data contain about 250,000 clones, about 85% of them seen just once; the ten biggest clones take up 2.5% to 3.5%. This CDR3 spans 14 amino acids. Trimming shortened V by 6 bases and J by 8 bases, and 16 bases separated the two germline ends. Looked up from germline, CDR1 is KGHSH and CDR2 is LQKENI.

The gene calls are TRBV18 and TRBJ1-4, with D hard to call. The sequence was obtained from a woman in her forties or fifties who had recovered from COVID-19. Sequenced sample: PBMCs or T cells enriched from blood (not recorded which). Here the CDR3 reads CASSEDPSGEKLFF. CDR3 in DNA: TGTGCCAGCTCCGAGGACCCAAGCGGGGAAAAACTGTTTTTT.